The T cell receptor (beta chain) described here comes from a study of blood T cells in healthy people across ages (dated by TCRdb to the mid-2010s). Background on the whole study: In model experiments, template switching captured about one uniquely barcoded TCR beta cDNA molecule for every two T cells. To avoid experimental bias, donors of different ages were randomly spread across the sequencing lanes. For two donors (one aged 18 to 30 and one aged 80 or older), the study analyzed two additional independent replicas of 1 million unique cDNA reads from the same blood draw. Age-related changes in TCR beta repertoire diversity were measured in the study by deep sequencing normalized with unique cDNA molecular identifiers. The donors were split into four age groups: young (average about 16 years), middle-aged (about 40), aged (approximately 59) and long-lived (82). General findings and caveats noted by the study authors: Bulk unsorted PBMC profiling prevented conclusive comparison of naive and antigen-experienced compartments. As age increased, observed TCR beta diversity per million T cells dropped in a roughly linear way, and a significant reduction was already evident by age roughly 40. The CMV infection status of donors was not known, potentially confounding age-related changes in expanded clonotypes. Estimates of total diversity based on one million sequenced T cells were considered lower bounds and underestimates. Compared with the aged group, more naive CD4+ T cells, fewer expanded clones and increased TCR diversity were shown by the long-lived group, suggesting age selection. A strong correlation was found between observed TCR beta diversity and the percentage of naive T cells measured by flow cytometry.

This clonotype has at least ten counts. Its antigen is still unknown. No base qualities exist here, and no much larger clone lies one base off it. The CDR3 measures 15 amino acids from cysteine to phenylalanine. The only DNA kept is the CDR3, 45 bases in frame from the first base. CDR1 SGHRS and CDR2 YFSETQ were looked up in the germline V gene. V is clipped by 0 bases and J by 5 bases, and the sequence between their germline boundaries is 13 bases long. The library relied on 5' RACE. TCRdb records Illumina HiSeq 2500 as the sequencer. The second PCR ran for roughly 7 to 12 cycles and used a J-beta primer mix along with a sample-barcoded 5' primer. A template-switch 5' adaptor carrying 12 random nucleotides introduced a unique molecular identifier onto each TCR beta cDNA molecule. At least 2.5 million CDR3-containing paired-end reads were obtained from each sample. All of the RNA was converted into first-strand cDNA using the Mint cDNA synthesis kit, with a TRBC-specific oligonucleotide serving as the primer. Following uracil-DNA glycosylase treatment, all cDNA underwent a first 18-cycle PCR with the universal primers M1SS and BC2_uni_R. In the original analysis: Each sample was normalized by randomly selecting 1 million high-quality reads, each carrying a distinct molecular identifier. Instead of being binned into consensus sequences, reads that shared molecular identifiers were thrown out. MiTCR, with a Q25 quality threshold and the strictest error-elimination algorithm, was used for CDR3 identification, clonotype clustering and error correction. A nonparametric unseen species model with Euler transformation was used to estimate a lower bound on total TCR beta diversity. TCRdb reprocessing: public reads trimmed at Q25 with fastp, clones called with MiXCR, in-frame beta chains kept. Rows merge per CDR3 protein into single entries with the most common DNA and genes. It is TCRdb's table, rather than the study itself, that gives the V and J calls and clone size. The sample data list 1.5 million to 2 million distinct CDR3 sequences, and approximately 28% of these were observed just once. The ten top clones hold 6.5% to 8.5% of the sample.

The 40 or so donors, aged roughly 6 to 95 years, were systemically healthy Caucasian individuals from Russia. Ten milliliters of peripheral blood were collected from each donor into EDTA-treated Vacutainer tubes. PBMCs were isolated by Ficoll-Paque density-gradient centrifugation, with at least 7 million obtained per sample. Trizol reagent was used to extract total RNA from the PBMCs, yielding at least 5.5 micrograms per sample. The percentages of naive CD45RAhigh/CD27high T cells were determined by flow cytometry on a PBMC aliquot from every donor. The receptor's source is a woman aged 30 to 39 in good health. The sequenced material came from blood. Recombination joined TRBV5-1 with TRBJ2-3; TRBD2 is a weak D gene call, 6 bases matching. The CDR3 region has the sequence CASSLGGTPLDTQYF. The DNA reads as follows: TGCGCCAGCAGCTTGGGCGGGACTCCTTTAGATACGCAGTATTTT.